The clone carrying this T cell receptor (beta chain) was recorded a few times. These data belong to a study of blood T cells in healthy people across ages. Combining a sample-barcoded 5' primer with a J-beta primer mix, a second PCR ran for roughly 6 to 11 cycles. MiXCR was run by TCRdb on the 5' RACE reads, yielding one entry per CDR3 protein. The sample contains about 780,000 distinct CDR3 sequences, more than 25% of which appear only once. Germline V gene data show CDR1 as MGHRA and CDR2 as YSYEKL. CDR3 length: 19 residues. The V end lost 1 base, the J end lost 1 base, and 19 bases lay between the germline ends. These data also featured in a second study, about T cells of mothers and their children.

This chain uses TRBV4-1 with TRBJ1-4; TRBD1 might be the D (5 bases). The clonotype originates from a boy aged 5 to 17 in good health. The specimen was blood. This CDR3 is CASSQVRAGIAVTNEKLFF. CDR3 coding DNA: TGCGCCAGCAGCCAAGTTAGGGCAGGGATCGCGGTAACTAATGAAAAACTGTTTTTT.